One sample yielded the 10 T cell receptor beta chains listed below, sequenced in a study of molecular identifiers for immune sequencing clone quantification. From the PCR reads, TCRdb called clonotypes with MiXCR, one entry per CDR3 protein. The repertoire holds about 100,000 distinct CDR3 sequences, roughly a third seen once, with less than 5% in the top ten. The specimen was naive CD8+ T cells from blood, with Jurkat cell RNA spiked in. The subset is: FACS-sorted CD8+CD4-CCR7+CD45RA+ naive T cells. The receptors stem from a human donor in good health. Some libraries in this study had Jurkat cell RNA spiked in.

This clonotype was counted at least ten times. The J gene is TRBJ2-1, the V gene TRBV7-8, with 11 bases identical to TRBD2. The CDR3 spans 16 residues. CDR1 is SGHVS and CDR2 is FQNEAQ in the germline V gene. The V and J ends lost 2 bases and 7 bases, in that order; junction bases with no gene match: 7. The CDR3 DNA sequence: TGTGCCAGCAGCTTAAGCCCTGGGACTAGCGGTAATGAGCAGTTCTTC. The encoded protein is CASSLSPGTSGNEQFF.

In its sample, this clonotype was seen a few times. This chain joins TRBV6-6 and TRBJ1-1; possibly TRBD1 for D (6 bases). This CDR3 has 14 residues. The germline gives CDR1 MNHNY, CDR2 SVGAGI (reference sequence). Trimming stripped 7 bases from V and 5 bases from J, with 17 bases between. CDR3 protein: CASTHRGGRTEAFF. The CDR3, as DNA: TGTGCCAGCACCCACCGGGGGGGCAGGACTGAAGCTTTCTTT.

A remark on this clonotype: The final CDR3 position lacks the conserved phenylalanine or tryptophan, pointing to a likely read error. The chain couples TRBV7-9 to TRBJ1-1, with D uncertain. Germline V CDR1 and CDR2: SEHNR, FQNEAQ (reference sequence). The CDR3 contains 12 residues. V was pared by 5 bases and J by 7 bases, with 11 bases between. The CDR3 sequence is CASSRTSYEAFY. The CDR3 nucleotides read TGTGCCAGCAGCAGAACGAGTTATGAAGCTTTCTAT.

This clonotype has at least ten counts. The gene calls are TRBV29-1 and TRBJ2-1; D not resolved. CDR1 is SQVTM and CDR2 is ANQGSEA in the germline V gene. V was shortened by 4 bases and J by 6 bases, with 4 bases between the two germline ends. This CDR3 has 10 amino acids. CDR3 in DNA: TGCAGCGTTGGAGGCAATGAGCAGTTCTTC. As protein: CSVGGNEQFF.

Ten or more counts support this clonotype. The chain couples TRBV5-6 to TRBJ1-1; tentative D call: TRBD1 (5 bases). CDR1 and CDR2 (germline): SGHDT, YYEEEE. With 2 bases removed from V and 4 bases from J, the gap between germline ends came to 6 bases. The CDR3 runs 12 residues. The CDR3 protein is CASSFGGTEAFF. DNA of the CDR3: TGTGCCAGCAGCTTCGGGGGCACTGAAGCTTTCTTT.

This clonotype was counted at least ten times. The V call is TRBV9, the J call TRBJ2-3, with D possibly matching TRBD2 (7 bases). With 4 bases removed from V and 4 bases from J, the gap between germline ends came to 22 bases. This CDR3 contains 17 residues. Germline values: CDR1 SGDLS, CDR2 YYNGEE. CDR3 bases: TGTGCCAGCAGCTCACTCAGTGGGGGGGGCGGCGCAGATACGCAGTATTTT. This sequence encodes CASSSLSGGGGADTQYF.

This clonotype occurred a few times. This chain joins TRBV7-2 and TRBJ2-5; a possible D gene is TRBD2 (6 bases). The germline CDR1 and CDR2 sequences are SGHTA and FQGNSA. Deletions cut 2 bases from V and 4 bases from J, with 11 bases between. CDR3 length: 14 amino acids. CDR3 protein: CASSLLGGGETQYF. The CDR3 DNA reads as TGTGCCAGCAGCTTATTGGGGGGAGGAGAGACCCAGTACTTC. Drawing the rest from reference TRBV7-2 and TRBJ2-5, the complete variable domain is GAGVSQSPSNKVTEKGKDVELRCDPISGHTALYWYRQSLGQGLEFLIYFQGNSAPDKSGLPSDRFSAERTGGSVSTLTIQRTQQEDSAVYLCASSLLGGGETQYFGPGTRLLVL.

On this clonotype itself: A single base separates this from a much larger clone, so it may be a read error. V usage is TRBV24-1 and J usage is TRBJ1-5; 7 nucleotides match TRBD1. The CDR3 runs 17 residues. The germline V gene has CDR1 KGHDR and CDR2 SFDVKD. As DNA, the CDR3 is TGTGCCACCTGTGACGAGGGAAGACAGGGTGGAAATCAGCCCCAGCATTTT. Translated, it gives CATCDEGRQGGNQPQHF.

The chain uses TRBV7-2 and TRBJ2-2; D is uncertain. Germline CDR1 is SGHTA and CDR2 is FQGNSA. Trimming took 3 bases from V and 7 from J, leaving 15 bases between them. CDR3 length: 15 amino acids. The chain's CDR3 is CASSFPPGSRGELFF. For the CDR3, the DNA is TGTGCCAGCAGCTTCCCTCCTGGGTCCCGCGGGGAGCTGTTTTTT.

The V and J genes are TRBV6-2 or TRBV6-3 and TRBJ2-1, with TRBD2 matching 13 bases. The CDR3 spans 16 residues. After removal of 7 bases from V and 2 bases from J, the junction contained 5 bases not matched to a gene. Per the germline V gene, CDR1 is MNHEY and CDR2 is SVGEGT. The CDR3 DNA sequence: TGTGCCAGCACCCAACTAGCGGGAGGGCCCTACAATGAGCAGTTCTTC. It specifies CASTQLAGGPYNEQFF.